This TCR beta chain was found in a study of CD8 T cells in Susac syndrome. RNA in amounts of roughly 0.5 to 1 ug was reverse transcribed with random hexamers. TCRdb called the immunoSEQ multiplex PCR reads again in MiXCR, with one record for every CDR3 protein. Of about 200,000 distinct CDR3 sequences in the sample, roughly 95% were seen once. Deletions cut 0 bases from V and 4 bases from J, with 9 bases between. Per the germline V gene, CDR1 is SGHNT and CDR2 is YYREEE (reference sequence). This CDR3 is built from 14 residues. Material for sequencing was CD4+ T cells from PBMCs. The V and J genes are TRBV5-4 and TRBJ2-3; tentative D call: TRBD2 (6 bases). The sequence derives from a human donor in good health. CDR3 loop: CASSLAASADTQYF. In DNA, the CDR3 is TGTGCCAGCAGCTTGGCTGCTAGCGCAGATACGCAGTATTTT.